These 27 T cell receptor beta chains came from one sample sequenced in a study of T cell changes during pregnancy in multiple sclerosis. Libraries were prepared by immunoSEQ multiplex PCR; TCRdb keeps only in-frame clonotypes and omits some of them. The data contain about 87,000 clones, 93% of them seen just once; the ten biggest clones take up 1.3% to 1.5%. This material consisted of peripheral blood, taken in the third trimester of pregnancy. The receptors come from a female donor in good health, enrolled as a control in a pregnancy study.

The J gene is TRBJ2-1, the V gene TRBV2; 8 bases agree with TRBD2. V lost 7 bases to trimming and J lost 6 bases; unmatched junction nucleotides: 17. This CDR3 has 17 amino acids. Germline-derived CDR1 and CDR2 are SNHLY and FYNNEI. The CDR3 bases are TGTGCCAGCACTCACTTATCCGGGACTAGTAATGCCAATGAGCAGTTCTTC. Translating gives CASTHLSGTSNANEQFF.

The rearrangement joins TRBV6-1 to TRBJ1-4; D gene uncertain. From germline, CDR1 is MNHNS and CDR2 SASEGT. CDR3 length equals 11 residues. The V end was cut by 6 bases, the J end by 4 bases, with 3 bases between. As DNA, the CDR3 is TGTGCCAGCAGCAATAATGAAAAACTGTTTTTT. Its translation is CASSNNEKLFF.

The rearrangement joins TRBV5-6 to TRBJ2-3, with TRBD1 identical over 7 bases. With 4 bases clipped from V and 2 bases from J, the junction kept 13 bases outside the gene matches. CDR1 and CDR2 from the germline V gene are SGHDT and YYEEEE. The CDR3 runs 17 residues. The CDR3 region has the DNA TGTGCCAGCAGCGGGGGACAGTCCTACTATCACACAGATACGCAGTATTTT. Translated, it gives CASSGGQSYYHTDTQYF.

The chain couples TRBV19 to TRBJ1-1, with D tentatively TRBD1 (6 bases). Trimming took off 6 bases at V and 6 bases at J, with 17 bases between the two ends. CDR3 length equals 14 residues. Germline CDR1 reads LNHDA; CDR2 reads SQIVND (reference sequence). CDR3 bases: TGTGCCAGTAGCGCCAAAAGGGGGGGTCCTGAAGCTTTCTTT. It translates to CASSAKRGGPEAFF. The variable domain in full, completed from reference TRBV19 and TRBJ1-1, reads DGGITQSPKYLFRKEGQNVTLSCEQNLNHDAMYWYRQDPGQGLRLIYYSQIVNDFQKGDIAEGYSVSREKKESFPLTVTSAQKNPTAFYLCASSAKRGGPEAFFGQGTRLTVV.

This rearrangement joins TRBV11-2 to TRBJ1-2, with TRBD1 as a possible D gene (5 bases). CDR1 is SGHAT and CDR2 is FQNNGV in the germline V gene. The CDR3 is 14 amino acids. The V and J ends lost 5 bases and 4 bases respectively, with 14 bases between them. The CDR3 DNA sequence: TGTGCCAGCAGCGTATCGAGGGGAGGCTATGGCTACACCTTC. It translates to CASSVSRGGYGYTF.

The chain uses TRBV5-1 and TRBJ1-1; D is perhaps TRBD1 (5 bases). This CDR3 spans 18 amino acids. Germline loops: CDR1 SGHRS, CDR2 YFSETQ. Trimming removed 4 bases from V and 0 bases from J, with 22 bases in between. The CDR3 DNA sequence: TGCGCCAGCAGCCTTGGTTGGGGACTCAATACTATGAACACTGAAGCTTTCTTT. Its protein is CASSLGWGLNTMNTEAFF.

The V call is TRBV11-2, the J call TRBJ1-1; D is unclear. Looked up from germline, CDR1 is SGHAT and CDR2 is FQNNGV. Trimming stripped 5 bases from V and 1 base from J, with 23 bases between. CDR3 size: 18 residues. The CDR3 DNA follows: TGTGCCAGCAGCCCCGGACGGGGAAATGGCCCTTCGAACACTGAAGCTTTCTTT. Translated, it gives CASSPGRGNGPSNTEAFF.

The rearrangement joins TRBV5-1 to TRBJ2-7; 13 bases match TRBD2. The CDR3 totals 16 residues. The germline V gene has CDR1 SGHRS and CDR2 YFSETQ. With V trimmed by 2 bases and J by 3 bases, 5 bases remained unmatched. In DNA form, the CDR3 reads TGCGCCAGCAGCTTAGGGACTAGCGGGGCATACTACGAGCAGTACTTC. Its translation: CASSLGTSGAYYEQYF.

In DNA form, the CDR3 reads TGTGCCAGCAGTGAAGCAACTGTCGGGACAGCTTTGGGCTCTGGAAACACCATATATTTT. As protein: CASSEATVGTALGSGNTIYF. The chain employs TRBV6-1 and TRBJ1-3; 7 bases are a match to TRBD1. J was trimmed by 0 bases and V by 0 bases; bases with no gene match: 14. Germline V gene data show CDR1 as MNHNS and CDR2 as SASEGT. The CDR3 is 20 residues long.

The rearrangement uses TRBV28 and TRBJ2-3; D gene uncertain. The V gene lost 4 bases and the J gene lost 6 bases, with 11 bases spanning the gap. CDR3 length: 13 residues. In germline, CDR1 is MDHEN, CDR2 SYDVKM. The chain's CDR3 is CASSSPGWDTQYF. CDR3 bases: TGTGCCAGCAGTTCCCCAGGATGGGATACGCAGTATTTT.

The chain uses TRBV10-3 and TRBJ1-3; tentatively, D is TRBD1 (6 bases). From germline, CDR1 is ENHRY and CDR2 SYGVKD. The length of the CDR3 is 16 residues. The V and J ends lost 4 bases and 4 bases respectively, with 17 bases between them. CDR3 amino acids: CAISGGGAQGGNTIYF. The CDR3 DNA sequence: TGTGCCATCAGTGGCGGGGGGGCCCAAGGAGGAAACACCATATATTTT.

This clone occurred once. V and J are TRBV7-2 and TRBJ2-7; the D is unclear. The CDR3 consists of 12 residues. Trimming cost V 1 base and J 7 bases, with 8 bases left between them. Germline V lookup: CDR1 SGHTA, CDR2 FQGNSA. The CDR3 nucleotides read TGTGCCAGCAGCTTAGGGGTCGGGGAGCAGTACTTC. It encodes CASSLGVGEQYF.

This clone was counted only a few times. V and J are TRBV29-1 and TRBJ1-1, with D tentatively TRBD1 (5 bases). Germline values: CDR1 SQVTM, CDR2 ANQGSEA. The CDR3 extends over 14 amino acids. The germline V and J ends were trimmed by 3 bases and 3 bases, with 14 bases remaining between them. The CDR3: CSVDTLGGYTEAFF. For the CDR3, the DNA is TGCAGCGTTGACACCCTTGGGGGGTACACTGAAGCTTTCTTT.

J is TRBJ1-3 and V is TRBV27; 7 bases are a match to TRBD1. The CDR3 covers 15 residues. Germline V gives CDR1 MNHEY, CDR2 SMNVEV (reference sequence). V trimming: 5 bases; J trimming: 2 bases; junction bases outside the gene matches: 6. CDR3 protein: CASSPKGAAGNTIYF. The CDR3, as DNA: TGTGCCAGCAGTCCTAAGGGGGCGGCTGGAAACACCATATATTTT.

The chain joins TRBV29-1 to TRBJ1-1, with TRBD1 identical over 7 bases. The CDR3 is made up of 14 amino acids. Germline CDR1 SQVTM, CDR2 ANQGSEA. Unmatched junction bases numbered 6, after V lost 5 bases and J lost 0 bases. DNA of the CDR3: TGCAGCGTTCAGGGACAGTCCATGAACACTGAAGCTTTCTTT. This sequence encodes CSVQGQSMNTEAFF.

The chain joins TRBV5-1 to TRBJ2-7, with a possible D match to TRBD2 (7 bases). The germline V gene has CDR1 SGHRS and CDR2 YFSETQ. This CDR3 has 16 amino acids. Trimming stripped 4 bases from V and 7 bases from J, with 24 bases between. The CDR3 DNA sequence: TGCGCCAGCAGCCGAGGGGGTAGCGGGTCACCTCTGGAGCAGTACTTC. Protein sequence: CASSRGGSGSPLEQYF.

This rearrangement joins TRBV19 to TRBJ1-4; 11 bases map to TRBD1. Germline assignment: CDR1 LNHDA and CDR2 SQIVND (reference sequence). V was pared by 5 bases and J by 7 bases, with 6 bases of the junction left unmatched. This CDR3 is built from 15 residues. This chain's CDR3 is CASSGQGAGGEKLFF. In DNA form, the CDR3 reads TGTGCCAGTAGTGGACAGGGGGCAGGAGGTGAAAAACTGTTTTTT.

The gene calls are TRBV5-6 and TRBJ2-7; 9 bases are shared with TRBD2. The V segment lost 1 base and the J segment 0 bases; nucleotides outside the gene matches: 14. Germline V gives CDR1 SGHDT, CDR2 YYEEEE. The CDR3 is made up of 19 amino acids. CDR3 region: CASSLFIGSGGSSSYEQYF. The CDR3 DNA reads TGTGCCAGCAGCTTGTTCATAGGTAGCGGGGGTTCTAGCTCCTACGAGCAGTACTTC.

This clone has a handful of counts. The J gene is TRBJ2-4, the V gene TRBV9; TRBD1 agrees at 7 bases. The junction had 9 bases not matched to a gene; V was cut back by 4 bases and J by 8 bases. Germline CDR1 is SGDLS and CDR2 is YYNGEE. This CDR3 has 14 amino acids. CDR3 DNA: TGTGCCAGCAGCCCTGGGACAGCCGGCTACATTCAGTACTTC. The encoded protein is CASSPGTAGYIQYF.

The rearrangement links TRBV27 to TRBJ2-7; D unresolved. The V end was cut by 6 bases, the J end by 6 bases, with 18 bases between. Germline assignment: CDR1 MNHEY and CDR2 SMNVEV (reference sequence). The CDR3 has 14 amino acids. CDR3 loop: CASRDHDKRSEQYF. In DNA, the CDR3 is TGTGCCAGCAGAGACCACGATAAAAGGAGCGAGCAGTACTTC.

The rearrangement links TRBV4-1 to TRBJ2-6, with 7 bases fitting TRBD1. This CDR3 has 18 residues. With 3 bases clipped from V and 0 bases from J, the junction kept 8 bases outside the gene matches. CDR1 MGHRA and CDR2 YSYEKL come from the germline V gene. The CDR3 DNA reads as TGCGCCAGCAGCCAGGCGACAGGGCCCGGCTCTGGGGCCAACGTCCTGACTTTC. Translating gives CASSQATGPGSGANVLTF.

This clone showed up just once. V is TRBV28 and J is TRBJ2-7; D might be TRBD1 (6 bases). Trimming shortened V by 5 bases and J by 2 bases, and 19 bases separated the two germline ends. The germline V gene has CDR1 MDHEN and CDR2 SYDVKM. The CDR3 spans 16 residues. The CDR3 sequence is CASSRGLGALAYEQYF. CDR3 sequence (DNA): TGTGCCAGCAGTCGTGGTTTGGGGGCCCTCGCCTACGAGCAGTACTTC. Together with reference TRBV28 and TRBJ2-7, the CDR3 gives the full variable domain: DVKVTQSSRYLVKRTGEKVFLECVQDMDHENMFWYRQDPGLGLRLIYFSYDVKMKEKGDIPEGYSVSREKKERFSLILESASTNQTSMYLCASSRGLGALAYEQYFGPGTRLTVT.

The chain recombines TRBV30 with TRBJ2-2, with D perhaps TRBD1 (5 bases). V lost 2 bases, J lost 7 bases, and 14 bases lay in between. This CDR3 contains 14 residues. Germline CDR1 GTSNPN, CDR2 SVGIG (reference sequence). The CDR3: CAWSPYTGGGELFF. CDR3 nucleotide sequence: TGTGCCTGGAGTCCTTATACAGGTGGCGGGGAGCTGTTTTTT.

This chain joins TRBV28 and TRBJ1-2; D unresolved. Germline CDR1 MDHEN, CDR2 SYDVKM. The length of the CDR3 is 13 residues. V lost 3 bases to trimming and J lost 9 bases, with 14 bases between them. Here the CDR3 DNA reads TGTGCCAGCAGTTTCCCCGTCGGGGATAGCTACACCTTC. Its translation is CASSFPVGDSYTF.

On this clone: The same CDR3 also results from other DNA sequences found in this sample. This rearrangement joins TRBV18 to TRBJ1-5, with no clear D. V was clipped by 2 bases and J by 9 bases, with 11 bases between them. The V gene's germline CDR1 is KGHSH and CDR2 LQKENI. This CDR3 spans 13 amino acids. CDR3 sequence (DNA): TGTGCCAGCTCACCAGAATCCACTCGGCCCCAGCATTTT. This gives the protein CASSPESTRPQHF.

V and J are TRBV2 and TRBJ1-5; 8 positions agree with TRBD1. Trimming removed 4 bases from V and 5 bases from J; junction bases left unmatched: 4. The CDR3 is 14 amino acids. Germline lookup yields CDR1 SNHLY and CDR2 FYNNEI. The CDR3 DNA reads TGTGCCAGCAGTGGGTCAGGGGGCGATCAGCCCCAGCATTTT. Residues: CASSGSGGDQPQHF. The full variable domain, completed using reference TRBV2 and TRBJ1-5, is EPEVTQTPSHQVTQMGQEVILRCVPISNHLYFYWYRQILGQKVEFLVSFYNNEISEKSEIFDDQFSVERPDGSNFTLKIRSTKLEDSAMYFCASSGSGGDQPQHFGDGTRLSIL.

The chain links TRBV18 to TRBJ2-7, with a possible D match to TRBD2 (5 bases). This CDR3 is 16 amino acids long. The V gene lost 4 bases and the J gene lost 1 base, with 17 bases spanning the gap. Looked up from germline, CDR1 is KGHSH and CDR2 is LQKENI. The CDR3 sequence is CASSQVEGDASYEQYF. The CDR3, as DNA: TGTGCCAGCTCACAAGTAGAGGGAGACGCTTCCTACGAGCAGTACTTC.